This TCR beta chain was recovered during a study of cytomegalovirus exposure and HLA in healthy donors. All the people who gave samples were healthy bone marrow donors. Nominal health characterized the donors when sampled, though unrecorded immune exposures were likely. The CDR3 sequence is 14 residues long. With 4 bases removed from V and 4 bases from J, the gap between germline ends came to 8 bases. The V gene's germline CDR1 is MNHNS and CDR2 SASEGT. Study outcomes and limitations: A later analysis linked 15,000 to 20,000 TCR beta sequences to HLA alleles at 0.05 false discovery rate.

The PCR employed 60 Vbeta primers together with 13 Jbeta primers. Only in-frame clones appear in the TCRdb table, and some are missing; sequencing was by immunoSEQ multiplex PCR. The table has about 150,000 clones, approximately 84% seen once; the top ten hold approximately 3.4%. As to this clone: Its antigen is not identified.

Sequenced: PBMCs. This receptor was identified in a woman in her 50s in good health and CMV-seropositive. The chain is built from TRBV6-1 and TRBJ1-6; D is perhaps TRBD1 (6 bases). This CDR3 is CASSGQVYNSPLHF. CDR3 sequence (DNA): TGTGCCAGCAGTGGACAGGTTTATAATTCACCCCTCCACTTT.